The 25 T cell receptor beta chains in this list originate from one sample, sequenced in a study of control samples from healthy donors and cancer patients. The repertoire was sequenced with immunoSEQ multiplex PCR; TCRdb's copy has only in-frame clones and lacks some. The sample lists about 48,000 clones; 85% to 95% were seen once. The sequenced material came from PBMCs. All receptors derive from a woman aged 45-60 years with head and neck cancer.

The V call is TRBV5-4, the J call TRBJ1-2, with D possibly being TRBD1 (5 bases). Germline values: CDR1 SGHNT, CDR2 YYREEE (reference sequence). Deletions cut 2 bases from V and 6 bases from J, with 17 bases between. This CDR3 has 15 residues. The CDR3 spells CASSFAGVPLNGYTF. In nucleotides, the CDR3 is TGTGCCAGCAGCTTCGCGGGGGTGCCCCTGAATGGCTACACCTTC. Drawing the rest from reference TRBV5-4 and TRBJ1-2, the complete variable domain is ETGVTQSPTHLIKTRGQQVTLRCSSQSGHNTVSWYQQALGQGPQFIFQYYREEENGRGNFPPRFSGLQFPNYSSELNVNALELDDSALYLCASSFAGVPLNGYTFGSGTRLTVV.

The chain links TRBV5-1 to TRBJ2-3; 15 bases agree with TRBD2. Germline trimming cut 4 bases from V and 0 bases from J; bases unmatched to any gene: 9. The CDR3 length is 19 residues. CDR1 is SGHRS and CDR2 is YFSETQ in the germline V gene. In DNA, the CDR3 is TGCGCCAGCAGCCTCGGACTAGCGGGAGGGGCCCCTAGCACAGATACGCAGTATTTT. It codes for CASSLGLAGGAPSTDTQYF.

V is TRBV3-1 (or the pseudogene TRBV3-2) and J is TRBJ1-2; D perhaps matches TRBD1 (6 bases). The germline gives CDR1 LGHDT, CDR2 YNNKEL (reference sequence). The CDR3 is 16 residues long. The V end lost 4 bases, the J end lost 4 bases, and 19 bases lay between the germline ends. The CDR3 loop reads CASSLLRGAASYGYTF. CDR3 in DNA: TGTGCCAGCAGCCTGCTCAGGGGCGCAGCCTCCTATGGCTACACCTTC.

V usage is TRBV7-9 and J usage is TRBJ2-5; D is ambiguous. CDR1 is SEHNR, CDR2 FQNEAQ, per germline (reference sequence). V was shortened by 1 base and J by 4 bases, with 10 bases between the two germline ends. The CDR3 has 14 amino acids. CDR3 region: CASSLGGMGETQYF. The CDR3 coding sequence is TGTGCCAGCAGCTTAGGGGGTATGGGAGAGACCCAGTACTTC.

The rearrangement joins TRBV25-1 to TRBJ1-1; D possibly corresponds to TRBD1 (5 bases). The germline V and J ends were trimmed by 3 bases and 4 bases, with 15 bases remaining between them. The CDR3 spans 15 residues. Germline V gene data show CDR1 as MGHDK and CDR2 as SYGVNS. CDR3 sequence reads: CASSESGPHGTEAFF. The CDR3 region has the DNA TGTGCCAGCAGTGAGTCGGGGCCTCACGGCACTGAAGCTTTCTTT.

This clone was counted between two and nine times. The chain couples TRBV11-2 to TRBJ2-7, with D perhaps TRBD1 (5 bases). Trimming took 1 base from V and 1 from J, leaving 8 bases between them. This CDR3 is built from 14 residues. Germline V gives CDR1 SGHAT, CDR2 FQNNGV. CDR3 DNA sequence: TGTGCCAGCAGCTTAGGGGGCAGGTCCTACGAGCAGTACTTC. This codes for CASSLGGRSYEQYF.

The genes are TRBV6-6 and TRBJ1-1, with TRBD1 matching over 7 bases. The ends lost 11 bases at V and 5 bases at J; junction bases unmatched: 8. This CDR3 has 12 amino acids. The germline gives CDR1 MNHNY, CDR2 SVGAGI (reference sequence). The CDR3 protein is CAGGDSWTEAFF. The CDR3 bases are TGTGCCGGGGGGGACAGTTGGACTGAAGCTTTCTTT.

The gene calls are TRBV6-5 and TRBJ1-6; possible D gene TRBD1, 6 bases. CDR1 and CDR2 from the germline V gene are MNHEY and SVGAGI. The CDR3 spans 14 residues. The V end lost 5 bases, the J end lost 7 bases, and 12 bases lay between the germline ends. CDR3 residues: CASSRGDINSPLHF. CDR3 DNA sequence: TGTGCCAGCAGTCGGGGGGACATCAATTCACCCCTCCACTTT.

V gene TRBV29-1 combines with J gene TRBJ2-7; TRBD2 aligns across 7 bases. The CDR3 spans 14 residues. Germline V lookup: CDR1 SQVTM, CDR2 ANQGSEA. V lost 4 bases and J lost 3; bases outside the gene matches: 9. The CDR3 protein is CSVVKLTSYYEQYF. CDR3 bases: TGCAGCGTTGTAAAGTTGACTAGCTACTACGAGCAGTACTTC.

This sequence joins TRBV6-2 or TRBV6-3 and TRBJ2-7, with 13 bases matching TRBD2. Trimming cost V 6 bases and J 3 bases; bases outside gene matches: 8. This CDR3 contains 16 residues. Germline V gene data show CDR1 as MNHEY and CDR2 as SVGEGT. CDR3 amino acids: CASSQYRTSGSYEQYF. The CDR3 DNA sequence: TGTGCCAGCAGCCAATATAGGACTAGCGGGAGCTACGAGCAGTACTTC.

The chain recombines TRBV12-3 or TRBV12-4 with TRBJ1-2; a weak D match, TRBD1 (6 bases). Deletions cut 5 bases from V and 5 bases from J, with 12 bases between. The CDR3 has 13 amino acids. The CDR3 coding sequence is TGTGCCAGCAGTACAGGGATTGGATATGGCTACACCTTC. It encodes CASSTGIGYGYTF.

V and J are TRBV5-1 and TRBJ2-7; D may be TRBD1 (6 bases). CDR3 size: 15 residues. In germline, CDR1 is SGHRS, CDR2 YFSETQ. Trimming stripped 4 bases from V and 0 bases from J, with 14 bases between. The CDR3 nucleotides are TGCGCCAGCAGCGACGCCAGGACAGCCTCCTACGAGCAGTACTTC. Translation gives CASSDARTASYEQYF.

This clone was observed a handful of times. The chain employs TRBV6-2 or TRBV6-3 and TRBJ1-2; no clear D. V was cut by 2 bases and J by 2 bases, with 6 bases left in between. This CDR3 region has 13 residues. The V gene's germline CDR1 is MNHEY and CDR2 SVGEGT. CDR3 region: CASSYERNYGYTF. The CDR3 DNA reads as TGTGCCAGCAGTTACGAACGGAACTATGGCTACACCTTC.

There are a few counts of this clone. V is TRBV6-5 and J is TRBJ2-7; TRBD2 matches at 11 bases. The junction had 3 bases not matched to a gene; V was cut back by 6 bases and J by 2 bases. Germline CDR1 reads MNHEY; CDR2 reads SVGAGI. The CDR3 totals 14 residues. The CDR3 reads CASRLAGGAYEQYF. In DNA form, the CDR3 reads TGTGCCAGCAGGCTAGCGGGAGGAGCCTACGAGCAGTACTTC.

The rearrangement uses TRBV19 and TRBJ1-1; D is uncertain. There are 13 residues in the CDR3. The germline CDR1 and CDR2 sequences are LNHDA and SQIVND (reference sequence). V was shortened by 6 bases and J by 0 bases, with 8 bases between the two germline ends. CDR3 DNA sequence: TGTGCCAGTAGGGTACAGCTGAACACTGAAGCTTTCTTT. It codes for CASRVQLNTEAFF.

This sequence joins TRBV2 and TRBJ2-1; TRBD1 is a possible D gene (6 bases). Trimming left V 7 bases short and J 7 bases short, with 17 bases between. The CDR3 runs 14 residues. Germline assignment: CDR1 SNHLY and CDR2 FYNNEI. The CDR3 protein is CASNEQGGSNEQFF. CDR3 coding DNA: TGTGCCAGCAACGAACAGGGTGGTAGTAATGAGCAGTTCTTC. The full variable domain, completed using reference TRBV2 and TRBJ2-1, is EPEVTQTPSHQVTQMGQEVILRCVPISNHLYFYWYRQILGQKVEFLVSFYNNEISEKSEIFDDQFSVERPDGSNFTLKIRSTKLEDSAMYFCASNEQGGSNEQFFGPGTRLTVL.

The chain is built from TRBV5-1 and TRBJ2-7; D is perhaps TRBD1 (6 bases). The ends were cut back, 4 bases at V and 6 bases at J, with 20 bases in the middle. CDR1 and CDR2 from the germline V gene are SGHRS and YFSETQ. This CDR3 is built from 15 residues. The DNA for the CDR3 is TGCGCCAGCAGCGGTATCAAGGACAGCCGTGTCGAGCAGTACTTC. Its translation: CASSGIKDSRVEQYF.

The chain couples TRBV5-4 to TRBJ2-5, with 8 bases identical to TRBD2. Germline CDR1 SGHNT, CDR2 YYREEE (reference sequence). The V segment lost 1 base and the J segment 0 bases; nucleotides outside the gene matches: 8. This CDR3 region has 17 residues. CDR3 in amino acids: CASSLPARAGDQETQYF. CDR3 nucleotide sequence: TGTGCCAGCAGCTTGCCCGCCCGAGCGGGGGACCAAGAGACCCAGTACTTC.

The rearrangement uses TRBV24-1 and TRBJ2-2, with a tentative D call TRBD2 (6 bases). V gave up 4 bases and J gave up 1 base, with 9 bases separating them. The CDR3 totals 15 residues. From germline, CDR1 is KGHDR and CDR2 SFDVKD. The CDR3 loop reads CATSDGTLNTGELFF. The CDR3, as DNA: TGTGCCACCAGTGACGGGACTCTGAACACCGGGGAGCTGTTTTTT.

The chain joins TRBV4-3 to TRBJ1-4; tentatively, D is TRBD1 (5 bases). Trimming cost V 1 base and J 0 bases, with 9 bases left between them. The V gene's germline CDR1 is LGHNA and CDR2 YSLEER. The CDR3 sequence is 16 residues long. CDR3 amino acids: CASSQAWTTTNEKLFF. The DNA of the CDR3 is TGCGCCAGCAGCCAAGCCTGGACAACAACTAATGAAAAACTGTTTTTT.

The J gene is TRBJ1-2, the V gene TRBV6-6; tentative D call: TRBD1 (6 bases). This CDR3 has 15 residues. The germline CDR1 and CDR2 sequences are MNHNY and SVGAGI (reference sequence). The ends were cut back, 1 base at V and 0 bases at J, with 9 bases in the middle. CDR3 residues: CASSYWTDANYGYTF. The CDR3 nucleotides are TGTGCCAGCAGTTACTGGACAGACGCTAACTATGGCTACACCTTC.

This chain links TRBV5-8 with TRBJ1-2, with a weak D call TRBD1 (5 bases). Germline V gives CDR1 SGHTS, CDR2 YDEGEE. The length of the CDR3 is 12 residues. V was cut by 0 bases and J by 7 bases, with 7 bases left in between. CDR3 in amino acids: CASSLEGRGYTF. The CDR3 DNA is TGTGCCAGCAGCTTGGAGGGACGTGGCTACACCTTC.

The J gene is TRBJ1-5, the V gene TRBV12-3 or TRBV12-4, with D perhaps TRBD1 (5 bases). The CDR3 has 13 amino acids. V lost 5 bases and J lost 7, with 12 bases in between. The CDR3, as DNA: TGTGCCAGCAGTGGGGGGTACGAGCAGCCCCAGCATTTT. It codes for CASSGGYEQPQHF.

The V gene is TRBV27, the J gene TRBJ2-1; D unclear. This CDR3 has 11 amino acids. CDR1 and CDR2 from the germline V gene are MNHEY and SMNVEV (reference sequence). V shed 8 bases and J shed 4 bases, with 6 bases lying between them. The CDR3 DNA reads as TGTGCCAGCGGGGATTACAATGAGCAGTTCTTC. Amino acid sequence: CASGDYNEQFF.

The chain combines TRBV5-1 with TRBJ2-7; TRBD2 matches at 8 bases. There are 17 residues in the CDR3. Per germline, CDR1 SGHRS and CDR2 YFSETQ. V lost 0 bases and J lost 0; bases outside the gene matches: 8. The CDR3 coding sequence is TGCGCCAGCAGCTTGGACGACGGGAGGGCCTTCTCCTACGAGCAGTACTTC. This encodes CASSLDDGRAFSYEQYF.